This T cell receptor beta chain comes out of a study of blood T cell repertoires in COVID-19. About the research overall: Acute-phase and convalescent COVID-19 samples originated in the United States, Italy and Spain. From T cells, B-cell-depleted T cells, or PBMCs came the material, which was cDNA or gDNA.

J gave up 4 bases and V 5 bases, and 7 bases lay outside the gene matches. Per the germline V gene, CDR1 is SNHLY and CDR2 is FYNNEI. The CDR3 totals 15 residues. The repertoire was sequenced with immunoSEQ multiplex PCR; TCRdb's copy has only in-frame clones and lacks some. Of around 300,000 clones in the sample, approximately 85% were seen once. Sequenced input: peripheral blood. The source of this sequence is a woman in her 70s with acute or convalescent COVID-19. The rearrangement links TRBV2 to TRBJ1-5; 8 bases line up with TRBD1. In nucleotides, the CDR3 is TGTGCCAGCAGTATGGGACAGGCCCCTAATCAGCCCCAGCATTTT. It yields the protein CASSMGQAPNQPQHF.